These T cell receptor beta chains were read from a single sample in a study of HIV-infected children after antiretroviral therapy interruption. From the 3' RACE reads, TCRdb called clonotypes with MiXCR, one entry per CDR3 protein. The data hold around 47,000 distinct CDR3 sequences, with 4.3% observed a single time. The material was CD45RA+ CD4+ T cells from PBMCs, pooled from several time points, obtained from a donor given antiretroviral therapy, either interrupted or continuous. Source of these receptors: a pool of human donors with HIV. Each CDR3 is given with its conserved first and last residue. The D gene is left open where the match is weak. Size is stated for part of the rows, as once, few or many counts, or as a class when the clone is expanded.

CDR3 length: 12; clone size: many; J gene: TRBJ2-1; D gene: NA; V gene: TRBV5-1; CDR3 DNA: TGCGCCAGCAGCTTACGGGGAGCTGAGCAGTTCTTC; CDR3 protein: CASSLRGAEQFF
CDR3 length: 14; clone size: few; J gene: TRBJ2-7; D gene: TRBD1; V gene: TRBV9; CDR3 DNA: TGTGCCAGCGGCAAAACGGGGACAGCCTACGAGCAGTACTTC; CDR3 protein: CASGKTGTAYEQYF
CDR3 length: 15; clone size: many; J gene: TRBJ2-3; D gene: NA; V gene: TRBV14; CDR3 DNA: TGTGCCAGCAGCCAAGACTTCAGGACAGCAGATACGCAGTATTTT; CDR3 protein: CASSQDFRTADTQYF
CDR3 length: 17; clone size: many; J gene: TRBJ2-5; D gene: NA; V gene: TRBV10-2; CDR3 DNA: TGCGCCAGCATTAGGGGGGCAGGGCTAAGCGTAGCGGAGACCCAGTACTTC; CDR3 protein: CASIRGAGLSVAETQYF
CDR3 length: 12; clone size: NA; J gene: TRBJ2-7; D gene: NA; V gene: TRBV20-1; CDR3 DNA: TGCAGTGCCCGTGGGACGGAATACGAGCAGTACTTC; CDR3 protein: CSARGTEYEQYF
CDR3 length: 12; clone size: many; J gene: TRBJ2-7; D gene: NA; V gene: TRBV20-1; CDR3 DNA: TGCAGTGCTCGACAGGACCCCTACGAGCAGTACTTC; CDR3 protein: CSARQDPYEQYF
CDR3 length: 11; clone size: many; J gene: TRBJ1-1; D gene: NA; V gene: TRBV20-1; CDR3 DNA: TGCAGTGCACGGGGGAGCACTGAAGCTTTCTTT; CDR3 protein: CSARGSTEAFF
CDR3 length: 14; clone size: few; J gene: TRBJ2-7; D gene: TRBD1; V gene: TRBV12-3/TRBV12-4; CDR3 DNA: TGTGCCAGCACCATTGGGACAGGGCGTCACGAGCAGTACTTC; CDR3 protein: CASTIGTGRHEQYF
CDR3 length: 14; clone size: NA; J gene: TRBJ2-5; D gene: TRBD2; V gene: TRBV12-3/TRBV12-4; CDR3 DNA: TGTGCCAGCAGACCCGGGACTAACCAAGAGACCCAGTACTTC; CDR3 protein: CASRPGTNQETQYF
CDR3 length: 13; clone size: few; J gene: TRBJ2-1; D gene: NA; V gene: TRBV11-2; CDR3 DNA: TGTGCCAGCAGCCCCATGGCAAAGAATGAGCAGTTCTTC; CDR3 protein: CASSPMAKNEQFF
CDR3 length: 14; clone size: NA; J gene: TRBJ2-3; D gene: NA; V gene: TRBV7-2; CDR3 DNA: TGTGCCAGTCTTCCCGACAGGCGGACAGATACGCAGTATTTT; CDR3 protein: CASLPDRRTDTQYF
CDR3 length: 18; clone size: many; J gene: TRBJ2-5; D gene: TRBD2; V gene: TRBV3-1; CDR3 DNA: TGTGCCAGCAGCCAAGACGGAGCTAGCGGGGGGTTCGAGGAGACCCAGTACTTC; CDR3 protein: CASSQDGASGGFEETQYF
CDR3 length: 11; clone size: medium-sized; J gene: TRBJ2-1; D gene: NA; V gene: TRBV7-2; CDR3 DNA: TGTGCCAGCAGCTTAATCAATGAGCAGTTCTTC; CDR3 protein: CASSLINEQFF
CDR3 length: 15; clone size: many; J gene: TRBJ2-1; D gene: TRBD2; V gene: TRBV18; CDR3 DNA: TGTGCCAGCTCACTACTAGCGGGAGGAAAAAATGAGCAGTTCTTC; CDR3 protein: CASSLLAGGKNEQFF
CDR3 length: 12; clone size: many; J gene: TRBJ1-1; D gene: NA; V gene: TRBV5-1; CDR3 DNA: TGCGCCAGCAGTCCGGGGGACACTGAAGCTTTCTTT; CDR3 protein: CASSPGDTEAFF
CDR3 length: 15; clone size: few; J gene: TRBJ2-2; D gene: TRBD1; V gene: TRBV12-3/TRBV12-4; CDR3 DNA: TGTGCCAGCAGGAGACAGGGAATGAACACCGGGGAGCTGTTTTTT; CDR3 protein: CASRRQGMNTGELFF
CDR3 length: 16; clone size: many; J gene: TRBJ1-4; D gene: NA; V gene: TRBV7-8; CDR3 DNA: TGTGCCAGCAGCTTAGCCCGAATCGCAACTAATGAAAAACTGTTTTTT; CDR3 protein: CASSLARIATNEKLFF
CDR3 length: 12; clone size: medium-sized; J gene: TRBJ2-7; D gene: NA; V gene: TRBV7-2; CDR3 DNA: TGTGCCAGCAGCTTAGTTCTCGGGGAGCAGTACTTC; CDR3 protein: CASSLVLGEQYF
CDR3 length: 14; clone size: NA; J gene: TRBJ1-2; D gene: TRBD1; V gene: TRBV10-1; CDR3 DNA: TGCGCCAGCAGAGGGACAGGCTGCAACTATGGCTACACCTTC; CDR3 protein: CASRGTGCNYGYTF
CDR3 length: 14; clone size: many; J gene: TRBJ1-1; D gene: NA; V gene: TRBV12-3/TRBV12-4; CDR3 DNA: TGTGCCAGCAGTTTAGGGTTAAGTTATCCTGAAGCTTTCTTT; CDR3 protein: CASSLGLSYPEAFF
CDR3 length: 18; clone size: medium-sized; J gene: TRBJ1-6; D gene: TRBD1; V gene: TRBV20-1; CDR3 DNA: TGCAGTGCCGTCATTGGACAGGGTCTTCTTCGTTATAATTCACCCCTCCACTTT; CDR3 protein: CSAVIGQGLLRYNSPLHF
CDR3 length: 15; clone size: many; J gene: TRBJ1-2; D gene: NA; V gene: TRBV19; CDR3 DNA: TGTGCCAGTACCCCGAACTGGGACATGGACTATGGCTACACCTTC; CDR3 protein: CASTPNWDMDYGYTF
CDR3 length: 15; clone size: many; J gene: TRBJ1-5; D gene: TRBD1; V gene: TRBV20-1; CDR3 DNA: TGCAGTGCTAAGAGAGACAGGGACAACGGCCAGCCCCAGCATTTT; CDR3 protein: CSAKRDRDNGQPQHF
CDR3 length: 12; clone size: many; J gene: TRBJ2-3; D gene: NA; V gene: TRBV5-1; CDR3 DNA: TGCGCCAGCAGCGAGGTCAGGGACACGCAGTATTTT; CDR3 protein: CASSEVRDTQYF
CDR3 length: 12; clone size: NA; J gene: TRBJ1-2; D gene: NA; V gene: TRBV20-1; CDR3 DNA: TGCAGTGCTAGATCGGTTGATTATGGCTACACCTTC; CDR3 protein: CSARSVDYGYTF
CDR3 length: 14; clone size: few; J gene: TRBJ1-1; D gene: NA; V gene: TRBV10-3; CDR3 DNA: TGTGCCATCAGTGAGCGCTGGGGGAACACTGAAGCTTTCTTT; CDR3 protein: CAISERWGNTEAFF
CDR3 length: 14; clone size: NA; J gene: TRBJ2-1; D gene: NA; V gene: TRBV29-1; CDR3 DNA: TGCAGCGTTCTCCGACAGGGAGGGTACAATGAGCAGTTCTTC; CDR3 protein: CSVLRQGGYNEQFF
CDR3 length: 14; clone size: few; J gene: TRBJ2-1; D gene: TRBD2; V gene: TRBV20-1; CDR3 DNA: TGCAGCGGGGAAGCGGGGGACTCCTACAATGAGCAGTTCTTC; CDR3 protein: CSGEAGDSYNEQFF
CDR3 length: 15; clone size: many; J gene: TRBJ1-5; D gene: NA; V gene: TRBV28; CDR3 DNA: TGTGCCAGCAGTTTATTGAGGGGCACAGGACAGCCCCAGCATTTT; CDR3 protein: CASSLLRGTGQPQHF
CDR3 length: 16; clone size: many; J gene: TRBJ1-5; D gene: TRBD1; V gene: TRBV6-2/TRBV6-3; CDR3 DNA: TGTGCCAGCAGTTACCTAACAGGGGAAGGCGTAAAGCCCCAGCATTTT; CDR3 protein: CASSYLTGEGVKPQHF
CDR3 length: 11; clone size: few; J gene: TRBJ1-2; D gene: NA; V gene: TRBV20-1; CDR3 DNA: TGCAGTGCTGAGGAAGGGGGGAATTACACCTTC; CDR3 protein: CSAEEGGNYTF
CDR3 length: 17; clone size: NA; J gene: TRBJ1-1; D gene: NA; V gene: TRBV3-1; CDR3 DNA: TGTGCCAGCAGCCAAGATCTTTGGGGGACTCCTGACACTGAAGCTTTCTTT; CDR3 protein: CASSQDLWGTPDTEAFF
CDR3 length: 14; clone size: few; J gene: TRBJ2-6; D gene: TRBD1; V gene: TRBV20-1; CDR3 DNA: TGCAGTGCTATACAGGGGTCGGGGGCCAACGTCCTGACTTTC; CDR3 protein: CSAIQGSGANVLTF
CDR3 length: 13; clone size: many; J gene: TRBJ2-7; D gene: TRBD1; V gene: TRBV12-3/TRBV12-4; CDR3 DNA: TGTGCCAGCAGCAGGGACAGAAACTACGAGCAGTACTTC; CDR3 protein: CASSRDRNYEQYF
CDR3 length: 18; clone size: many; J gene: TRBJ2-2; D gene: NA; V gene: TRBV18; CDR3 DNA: TGTGCCAGCTCTCACACCAGGATGGGGGTTCGGGACACCGGGGAGCTGTTTTTT; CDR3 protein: CASSHTRMGVRDTGELFF
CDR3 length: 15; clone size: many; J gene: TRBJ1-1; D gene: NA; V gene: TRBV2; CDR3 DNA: TGTGCCAGCAGTGAAACGGACGTGTCGAGCACTGAAGCTTTCTTT; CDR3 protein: CASSETDVSSTEAFF
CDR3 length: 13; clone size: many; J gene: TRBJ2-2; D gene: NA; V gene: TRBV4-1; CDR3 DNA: TGCGCCAGCAGCCATGGACGGAGCGGGGAGCTGTTTTTT; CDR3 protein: CASSHGRSGELFF
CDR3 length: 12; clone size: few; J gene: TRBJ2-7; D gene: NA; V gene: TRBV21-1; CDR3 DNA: TGTGCCAGCAACGAGGCATCCTACGAGCAGTACTTC; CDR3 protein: CASNEASYEQYF
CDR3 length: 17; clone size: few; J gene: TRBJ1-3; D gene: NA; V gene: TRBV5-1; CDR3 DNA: TGCGCCAGCAGCTTGGAGGTCGGGCAGGGGAATGGAAACACCATATATTTT; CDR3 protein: CASSLEVGQGNGNTIYF
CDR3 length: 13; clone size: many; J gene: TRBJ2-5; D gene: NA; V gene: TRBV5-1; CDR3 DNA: TGCGCCAGCAGCTTGTTTGGCGCGGAGACCCAGTACTTC; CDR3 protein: CASSLFGAETQYF
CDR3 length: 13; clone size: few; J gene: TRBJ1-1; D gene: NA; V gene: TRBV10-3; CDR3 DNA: TGTGCCATCACCTTAGACAAGAACACTGAAGCTTTCTTT; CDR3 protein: CAITLDKNTEAFF
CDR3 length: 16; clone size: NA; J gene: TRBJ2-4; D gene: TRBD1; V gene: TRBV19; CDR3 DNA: TGTGCCAGTAGTTCTCGGACAGGGGGAGTCAAAAACATTCAGTACTTC; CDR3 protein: CASSSRTGGVKNIQYF
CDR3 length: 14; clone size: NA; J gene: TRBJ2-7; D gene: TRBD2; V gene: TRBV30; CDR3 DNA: TGTGCCTGGAGCCAAGGGGCGGGGGGACACGAGCAGTACTTC; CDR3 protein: CAWSQGAGGHEQYF
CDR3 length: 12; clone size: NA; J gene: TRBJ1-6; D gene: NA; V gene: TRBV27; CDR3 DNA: TGTGCCAGCAGTTCGCCTCCCTCACCCCTCCACTTT; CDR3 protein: CASSSPPSPLHF
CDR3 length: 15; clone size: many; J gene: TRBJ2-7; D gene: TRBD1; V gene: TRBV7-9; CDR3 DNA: TGTGCCAGCAGCTTAGACAGGGGAAACGCCTACGAGCAGTACTTC; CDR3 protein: CASSLDRGNAYEQYF
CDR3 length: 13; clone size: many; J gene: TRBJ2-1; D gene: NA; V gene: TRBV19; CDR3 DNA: TGTGCCAGTAGGACTTTCCCAGGCAATGAGCAGTTCTTC; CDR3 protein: CASRTFPGNEQFF
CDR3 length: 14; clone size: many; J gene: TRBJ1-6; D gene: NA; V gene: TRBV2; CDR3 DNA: TGTGCCAGCACTCGGAATGGGGATAATTCACCCCTCCACTTT; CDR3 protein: CASTRNGDNSPLHF
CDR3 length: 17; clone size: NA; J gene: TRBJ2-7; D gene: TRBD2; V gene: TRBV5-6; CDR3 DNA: TGTGCCAGCAGCAGGCCGAAGGGGACTAGCGGGGGGTACGAGCAGTACTTC; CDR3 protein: CASSRPKGTSGGYEQYF
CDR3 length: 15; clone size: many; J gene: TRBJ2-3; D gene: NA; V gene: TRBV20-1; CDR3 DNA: TGCAGTGCTAGCGAAAGGACCCGAGACACAGATACGCAGTATTTT; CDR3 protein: CSASERTRDTDTQYF
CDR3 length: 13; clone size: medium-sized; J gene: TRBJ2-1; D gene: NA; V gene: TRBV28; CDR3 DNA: TGTGCCAGCAGGGGGGGTAGGGACAATGAGCAGTTCTTC; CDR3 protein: CASRGGRDNEQFF
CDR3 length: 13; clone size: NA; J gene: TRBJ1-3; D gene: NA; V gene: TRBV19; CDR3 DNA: TGTGCCAGTACAAGGGGTCCCGGAAACACCATATATTTT; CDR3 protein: CASTRGPGNTIYF
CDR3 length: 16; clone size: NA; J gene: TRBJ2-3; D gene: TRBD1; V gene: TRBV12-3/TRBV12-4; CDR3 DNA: TGTGCCAGCAGTTTAACTACAGGGGGACTCACAGATACGCAGTATTTT; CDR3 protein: CASSLTTGGLTDTQYF
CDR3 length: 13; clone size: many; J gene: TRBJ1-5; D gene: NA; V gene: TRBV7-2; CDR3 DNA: TGTGCCAGCAGCTTGTTCAGCAATCAGCCCCAGCATTTT; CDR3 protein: CASSLFSNQPQHF